These 7 T cell receptor beta chains were sequenced from one sample in a study of blood T cell repertoires in COVID-19. TCRdb keeps only in-frame clones here, not all; method: immunoSEQ multiplex PCR. The data hold 100,000 or so clones, with roughly 92% observed a single time. What was sequenced was peripheral blood. Receptors originate from a middle-aged man with active COVID-19.

This chain links TRBV5-8 with TRBJ2-7; 12 bases are shared with TRBD2. The length of the CDR3 is 18 residues. Germline V gene sequence: CDR1 SGHTS, CDR2 YDEGEE. Trimming took 3 bases from V and 6 from J; bases not matched to a gene: 16. The CDR3 protein is CASSSPRPLTSGRSEQYF. For the CDR3, the DNA is TGTGCCAGCAGCTCCCCACGCCCCCTTACTAGCGGGAGGTCCGAGCAGTACTTC. Complete variable domain (other parts from reference TRBV5-8 and TRBJ2-7): EAGVTQSPTHLIKTRGQQATLRCSPISGHTSVYWYQQALGLGLQFLLWYDEGEERNRGNFPPRFSGRQFPNYSSELNVNALELEDSALYLCASSSPRPLTSGRSEQYFGPGTRLTVT.

The rearrangement joins TRBV5-1 to TRBJ1-5; maybe TRBD1 (6 bases). Germline CDR1 is SGHRS and CDR2 is YFSETQ. V was clipped by 0 bases and J by 7 bases, with 14 bases between them. This CDR3 region has 15 residues. The CDR3 DNA follows: TGCGCCAGCAGCTTGGGGTCAGGGGTGGACCAGCCCCAGCATTTT. Its protein product is CASSLGSGVDQPQHF.

On this clone itself: This sample also contains other DNA sequences that code for the same CDR3. The rearrangement uses TRBV12-3 or TRBV12-4 and TRBJ1-1; D is possibly TRBD1 (5 bases). The CDR3 consists of 13 residues. Deletions cut 6 bases from V and 5 bases from J, with 13 bases between. CDR3: CASSLAGGTEAFF. CDR3 bases: TGTGCCAGCAGCCTTGCGGGGGGGACTGAAGCTTTCTTT.

The genes are TRBV6-6 and TRBJ2-2; D might be TRBD1 (5 bases). The CDR3 is 15 amino acids. V lost 6 bases and J lost 7, with 18 bases in between. Germline CDR1 reads MNHNY; CDR2 reads SVGAGI (reference sequence). Here the CDR3 reads CASRDDTKRGGELFF. In DNA form, the CDR3 reads TGTGCCAGCAGGGACGACACAAAAAGGGGCGGGGAGCTGTTTTTT.

This clone was counted between two and nine times. V is TRBV5-1 and J is TRBJ1-2; D might be TRBD1 (5 bases). The CDR3 is 15 amino acids. The ends were cut back, 4 bases at V and 4 bases at J, with 17 bases in the middle. Germline loops: CDR1 SGHRS, CDR2 YFSETQ. The CDR3 DNA follows: TGCGCCAGCAGCCTAAATACAGGCCCGCTCTATGGCTACACCTTC. This encodes CASSLNTGPLYGYTF.

J is TRBJ1-5 and V is TRBV19; D ambiguous. V was clipped by 2 bases and J by 7 bases, with 12 bases between them. This CDR3 comprises 14 residues. CDR1 is LNHDA and CDR2 is SQIVND in the germline V gene (reference sequence). The CDR3 DNA sequence: TGTGCCAGTAGTATAAGACATTCCCCCCAGCCCCAGCATTTT. It encodes CASSIRHSPQPQHF.

The chain couples TRBV2 to TRBJ2-1; 11 bases map to TRBD2. Losses at the gene ends were 10 bases for V and 5 bases for J; bases not matched to a gene: 13. The length of the CDR3 is 16 residues. Looked up from germline, CDR1 is SNHLY and CDR2 is FYNNEI. In DNA form, the CDR3 reads TGTGCCAACCTAGAGGGGCCGACTAGCGGGAACAATGAGCAGTTCTTC. Translation gives CANLEGPTSGNNEQFF.